This T cell receptor (beta chain) was captured in a study of blood T cells in healthy people across ages. General study results and limits: Among long-lived donors, naive CD4+ cells were more numerous and diversity higher than in aged donors. Because donor CMV status was unknown, expanded clonotype changes were possibly confounded.

A second PCR, run for roughly 6 to 11 cycles, used a sample-barcoded 5' primer plus a J-beta primer mix. TCRdb redid the calling of the 5' RACE reads with MiXCR, one entry per CDR3 protein. The data show roughly 680,000 distinct CDR3 sequences, with approximately 52% seen just once and 13% held by the top ten. Comments on this clonotype: Its antigen is as yet unknown.

This CDR3 is 14 amino acids long. V shed 5 bases and J shed 3 bases, with 14 bases lying between them. Healthy individuals of Caucasian origin from Russia, aged about 6 to 95, served as donors. Researchers isolated at least 6.5 million PBMCs per sample. This chain connects TRBV12-3 or TRBV12-4 to TRBJ2-7; TRBD1 might be the D (6 bases). The sequence was collected from a woman older than 75 in good health. The specimen was blood. The CDR3 is CASSVTGPLYEQYF. DNA for the CDR3: TGTGCCAGCAGTGTTACAGGGCCCCTCTACGAGCAGTACTTC.